This T cell receptor (beta chain) came from a study of blood T cell repertoires in COVID-19. As for the study in general: Acute and convalescent COVID-19 samples came from the United States, Italy and Spain. Sources were T cells, B-cell-depleted T cells, or PBMCs; the material itself was cDNA or gDNA.

In the original workflow: Researchers report that nucleated cell counts were estimated from reference gene primer amplification. Generated by immunoSEQ multiplex PCR, the TCRdb table keeps only in-frame clones and is missing some. The V and J calls and clone size are taken from that table; D and trimming were inferred from the DNA. The data hold over 100,000 clones, with roughly three quarters observed a single time. This clone showed up just a few times. This clonotype originated in a woman aged 80 or older with acute or convalescent COVID-19. Sequenced material: peripheral blood.

CDR3 region: CASSVSGGNTIYF. The DNA for the CDR3 is TGTGCCAGCAGCGTAAGTGGCGGAAACACCATATATTTT. The V and J genes are TRBV14 and TRBJ1-3; the D is unclear. V lost 5 bases, J lost 4 bases, and 9 bases lay in between. Germline-derived CDR1 and CDR2 are SGHDN and FVKESK. The CDR3 loop spans 13 amino acids.